This TCR beta chain was retrieved from a study of T cells in Graves' hyperthyroidism and ophthalmopathy. Study-wide findings and caveats: Clonotypes that were expanded in thyroid above 0.001 mostly appeared in blood too.

This clonotype occurred many times. The antigen is undetermined. From RNA transcripts, TCR beta CDR3 regions were amplified. TCR CDR3 regions were first amplified by RT-PCR with HTBI primers. TCRdb re-analysed the multiplex PCR reads in MiXCR, keeping a single row per CDR3 protein. The table records a few hundred thousand distinct CDR3 sequences, 15% to 19% of them present only once. The length of the CDR3 is 16 residues. V was cut by 4 bases and J by 1 base, with 16 bases left in between. Germline CDR1 reads SGHDN; CDR2 reads FVKESK. The receptor was derived from a woman aged 30 to 39 with Graves' hyperthyroidism. The sequenced sample was blood. The chain is built from TRBV14 and TRBJ1-1; D is possibly TRBD1 (6 bases). The CDR3 DNA reads TGTGCCAGCAGCCCAAGGGCCCCGGACAGGAACACTGAAGCTTTCTTT. As protein: CASSPRAPDRNTEAFF. The whole variable domain, filled in from reference TRBV14 and TRBJ1-1, reads EAGVTQFPSHSVIEKGQTVTLRCDPISGHDNLYWYRRVMGKEIKFLLHFVKESKQDESGMPNNRFLAERTGGTYSTLKVQPAELEDSGVYFCASSPRAPDRNTEAFFGQGTRLTVV.